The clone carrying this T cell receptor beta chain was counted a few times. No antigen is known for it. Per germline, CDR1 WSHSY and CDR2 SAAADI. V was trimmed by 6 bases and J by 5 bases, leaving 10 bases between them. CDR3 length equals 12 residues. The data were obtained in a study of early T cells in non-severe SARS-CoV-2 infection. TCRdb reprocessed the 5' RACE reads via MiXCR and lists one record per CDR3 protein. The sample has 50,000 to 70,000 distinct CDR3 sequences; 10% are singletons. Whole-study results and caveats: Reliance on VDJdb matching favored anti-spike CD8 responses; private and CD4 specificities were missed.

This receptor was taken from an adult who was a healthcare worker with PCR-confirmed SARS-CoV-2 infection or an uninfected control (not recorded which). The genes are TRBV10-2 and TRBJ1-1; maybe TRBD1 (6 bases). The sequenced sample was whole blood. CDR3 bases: TGCGCCAGCAGACAGGGTGGTACTGAAGCTTTCTTT. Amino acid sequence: CASRQGGTEAFF.